The clone carrying this T cell receptor (beta chain) was detected only a few times. Its antigen remains unknown. The junction departs from the called germline gene at one end, perhaps through a read error. The sample is drawn from a study of naive and memory T cell subsets. Study findings and constraints: Diversity fell and Gini index rose from naive through CM, EM, EMRA. In naive cells, over 90% of TCR sequences were seen only once.

CDR3 length: 12 amino acids. Germline CDR1 and CDR2: SGHVS and FQNEAQ. An equimolar mix of two oligonucleotides served as the beta constant-region primer for TRBC1 and TRBC2. Nested alpha and beta constant-region primers with the SP2 primer drove four PCR rounds on ligated cDNA. Each CDR3 protein gets one entry after TCRdb re-called the UMI-ligation and nested PCR reads with MiXCR. The repertoire holds some 110,000 distinct CDR3 sequences, with roughly 36% as singletons. Alpha and beta libraries were amplified separately from the second PCR onward. CMV status came from CD4+ IFNgamma after overnight CMV lysate stimulation.

What was sequenced was central memory CD4+ T cells from blood. This receptor was obtained from a human donor in good health. The chain is built from TRBV7-8 and TRBJ2-3; no clear D. Here the CDR3 DNA reads TGTGCCAGCAGCCCAATCACAAATACGCAGTATTTT. Translated, it gives CASSPITNTQYF.